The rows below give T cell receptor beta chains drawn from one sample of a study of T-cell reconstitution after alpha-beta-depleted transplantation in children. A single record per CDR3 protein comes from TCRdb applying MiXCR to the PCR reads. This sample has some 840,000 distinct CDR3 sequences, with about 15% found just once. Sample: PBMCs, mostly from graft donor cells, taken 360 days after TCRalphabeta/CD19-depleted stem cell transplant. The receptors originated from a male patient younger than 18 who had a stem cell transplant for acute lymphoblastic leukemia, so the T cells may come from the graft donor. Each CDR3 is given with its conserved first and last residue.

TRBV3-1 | CASSTYDSRVYNEQFF
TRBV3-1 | CASSQARALAGGSSYNEQFF
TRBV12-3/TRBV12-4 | CASSWRAEQYF
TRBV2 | CASRGQGYNYGYTF
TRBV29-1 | CSVDTPGLSEQFF
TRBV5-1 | CASSLSQPQHF
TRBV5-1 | CASSEPGDSTDTQYF
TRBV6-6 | CASSYSLANEQYF
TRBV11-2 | CASSLDQGTGKYTGELFF
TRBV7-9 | CASSHRGPYGYTF
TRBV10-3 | CAISDRAGRYGYTF
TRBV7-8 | CASSRDRGDYEQYF
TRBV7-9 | CASSPSLGYYEQYF
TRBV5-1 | CASSLVGQGPVGVKNIQYF
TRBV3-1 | CASSRGNSPLHF
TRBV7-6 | CASSLSRGTGFKGYTF
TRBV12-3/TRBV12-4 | CASSSTSGSRIQYF
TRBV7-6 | CASSLEDAFPTNEKLFF
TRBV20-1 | CSARDGVTYNEQFF
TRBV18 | CASSAGLDNSPLHF
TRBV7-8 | CASSSITVAYNEQFF
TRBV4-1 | CASSQGPSGQETQYF
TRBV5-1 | CASSGGFANTEAFF
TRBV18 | CASCEGLNTEAFF
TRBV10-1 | CASSEAGTAEQYF
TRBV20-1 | CSATRGTSGPLQETQYF
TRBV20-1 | CSARVRAGYTF
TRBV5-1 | CASSLGEGLDTQYF
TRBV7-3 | CASSLIPYNEQFF
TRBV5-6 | CASSLRLGAGVVETQYF
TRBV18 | CASSPLGTAPEQETQYF
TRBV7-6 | CASSFQSQRETQYF
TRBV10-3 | CAISEPGLLTYEQYF
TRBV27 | CASQGVGYNEQFF
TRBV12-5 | CASGGWGARTGELFF
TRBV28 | CASSLLLGQVFYEQYF
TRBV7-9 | CASSLGVSLDTQYF
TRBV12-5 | CASGFLLAANTGELFF
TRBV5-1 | CASSLTVQVASLTYEQYF
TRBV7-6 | CASGGINYGYTF
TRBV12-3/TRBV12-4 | CASSPYLRGRTEAFF
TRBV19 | CARHTMYQPQHF
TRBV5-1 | CASSWGPANTEAFF